This TCR beta chain was profiled in a study of identical twins. V lost 4 bases and J 8 bases, leaving 18 bases between the germline ends. Germline V gene sequence: CDR1 LGHDT, CDR2 YNNKEL (reference sequence). The CDR3 covers 15 residues. TCRdb passed the 5' RACE reads through MiXCR, listing each CDR3 protein once. The data contain nearly 900,000 distinct CDR3 sequences, roughly 12% of them seen just once; the ten biggest clones take up roughly 1.6%. This clonotype was observed a single time. The sample was also reused in another study, on yellow fever vaccine responses in identical twins.

The sequence was collected from a woman aged 18-35 years in good health. Material: PBMCs. This chain connects TRBV3-1 to TRBJ2-1; no reliable D call. CDR3 region: CASSPESGVFDEQFF. The CDR3 DNA sequence: TGTGCCAGCAGCCCCGAATCTGGCGTGTTCGATGAGCAGTTCTTC.